This T cell receptor beta chain was found in a study of blood T cell repertoires in COVID-19 (dated by TCRdb to the early 2020s). With respect to the entire study: The collaborator samples originated in the United States, Italy and Spain and spanned the acute and convalescent phases of COVID-19. The material from the prospective study consisted of cDNA or gDNA derived from T cells, B-cell-depleted T cells, or PBMCs. The dataset comprised deeply sampled blood TCRbeta repertoires from subjects exposed to, actively infected with, or recovered from COVID-19. The repertoires were released in a freely available public database meant as a resource for research on the immune response to SARS-CoV-2. Samples were obtained from the ongoing ImmuneRACE study (first 160 participants) and from 1,254 subjects provided by 6 global collaborators. A de-identified subject ID, COVID-19 status, age in years and sex were almost always included in the sample metadata. Where HLA class I and class II types were available, the types were taken from metadata supplied by the sample provider, not from assay-based typing.

The paper's findings and limits, for the study overall: The amount of clinical and demographic metadata varied by source and participant and was provided uncurated.

TCRbeta CDR3 regions were amplified from genomic DNA by means of the immunoSEQ Assay, a bias-controlled multiplex PCR. As for the original processing: The number of nucleated cells in each sample was estimated by amplification of reference gene primers within the assay. To quantify the absolute abundance of each unique TCRbeta CDR3 rearrangement, sequence reads were collapsed and filtered. For each sample, productive Simpson clonality was calculated as the square root of Simpson's diversity index over productive rearrangements. TCRdb re-hosts the immuneACCESS table, in-frame sequences only. Its copies lack some clones; in the studies checked, an unresolved V gene accounts for under half of them, and the cause for the rest is not known. V and J calls and clone size come straight from that table; D and trimming were deduced from the DNA. Within this sample are approximately 270,000 clones, with 85% to 90% of them counted one time only. Around 1.7% of the sample goes to the ten largest clones.

Enrolling through a virtual design, the prospective study's participants ranged in age from roughly 18 to 100 years and lived across 24 United States geographic areas. To assign participants to cohorts, the prospective study relied on clinical history that participants themselves reported in a screening survey and a study questionnaire. Recovered participants in ImmuneRACE Cohort 3 were defined as having two consecutive negative NP/OP PCR tests, clearance from a healthcare professional, or resolution of symptoms. Each participant in the prospective study had whole blood, serum and a nasopharyngeal or oropharyngeal swab collected by mobile phlebotomists. Participants in the prospective study had the option to provide additional blood draws and questionnaires over an approximately 2-month period. Before DNA extraction, prospective study blood samples were shipped either frozen or at room temperature.

A remark on this clone: Its cognate antigen has yet to be identified. No base quality values were provided; no much bigger clone lies one nucleotide off.

From the cysteine through the phenylalanine, the CDR3 covers 18 amino acids. This entry keeps only the CDR3 DNA: 54 bases, framed from base 1. From the germline V gene, CDR1 is SGHVS and CDR2 is FNYEAQ. After removal of 3 bases from V and 4 bases from J, the junction retains 13 bases not matched to a gene. Recombination linked TRBV7-6 to TRBJ2-3; the central 10 bases match TRBD2. The receptor comes from a man aged 35 to 55 who had recovered from COVID-19. The sample taken for sequencing was PBMCs or T cells enriched from blood (not recorded which). The CDR3 has the sequence CASSFLPAGGGYSDTQYF. The sequenced DNA is TGTGCCAGCAGCTTTCTCCCAGCGGGGGGGGGCTACTCAGATACGCAGTATTTT. The full variable domain, completed from the reference TRBV7-6 and TRBJ2-3 proteins outside the CDR3, reads GAGVSQSPRYKVTKRGQDVALRCDPISGHVSLYWYRQALGQGPEFLTYFNYEAQQDKSGLPNDRFSAERPEGSISTLTIQRTEQRDSAMYRCASSFLPAGGGYSDTQYFGPGTRLTVL.